The clone carrying this TCR beta chain appeared a few times. There were TCR beta CDR3 regions amplified from RNA transcripts. In the first-round RT-PCR of the TCR CDR3, the HTBI primer set was used. TCRdb reprocessed the multiplex PCR reads with MiXCR, giving one entry per CDR3 protein. The table records over 650,000 distinct CDR3 sequences, about 16% of them present only once. This sample was taken from a study of T cells in Graves' hyperthyroidism and ophthalmopathy. This CDR3 has 14 amino acids. Germline V gives CDR1 KGHSH, CDR2 LQKENI. V was pared by 3 bases and J by 2 bases, with 10 bases between.

This sequence joins TRBV18 and TRBJ2-5; perhaps TRBD2 as D (5 bases). This receptor was taken from a man aged 18 to 29 with Graves' hyperthyroidism. The sequencing input was blood. The CDR3 nucleotides are TGTGCCAGCTCACCTGACGGGAAGCAAGAGACCCAGTACTTC. Translation: CASSPDGKQETQYF.